A single sample gave rise to the 19 T cell receptor beta chains below, sequenced in a study of human T cells and chemical hapten exposure. The authors extracted total RNA from unfractionated whole blood. TCRdb redid the calling of the 5' RACE reads with MiXCR, one entry per CDR3 protein. This table has approximately 150,000 distinct CDR3 sequences, about 4% appearing once. Every receptor here comes from a female donor in good health.

This clonotype was detected ten times or more. This chain uses TRBV20-1 with TRBJ2-7; TRBD2 aligns across 9 bases. The CDR3 totals 15 residues. Trimming cost V 6 bases and J 3 bases; bases outside gene matches: 12. The germline CDR1 and CDR2 sequences are DFQATT and SNEGSKA (reference sequence). The CDR3 sequence: CSAIASGLAIYEQYF. CDR3 sequence (DNA): TGCAGTGCCATAGCGTCGGGACTAGCTATCTACGAGCAGTACTTC.

This clonotype was recorded a few times. The chain uses TRBV7-9 and TRBJ2-1, with TRBD1 as a possible D gene (5 bases). This CDR3 region has 15 residues. CDR1 is SEHNR, CDR2 FQNEAQ, per germline (reference sequence). The V gene lost 1 base and the J gene lost 9 bases, with 16 bases spanning the gap. The chain's CDR3 is CASSLVVGPQVEQFF. As DNA, the CDR3 is TGTGCCAGCAGCTTAGTTGTGGGGCCCCAAGTTGAGCAGTTCTTC.

Ten or more counts support this clonotype. This chain links TRBV12-3 or TRBV12-4 with TRBJ2-5; no firm D call. V was cut by 4 bases and J by 4 bases, with 10 bases left in between. This CDR3 is 13 amino acids long. This CDR3 reads CASSSEGRETQYF. The DNA of the CDR3 is TGTGCCAGCAGTTCGGAAGGAAGAGAGACCCAGTACTTC.

At least ten counts were recorded for this clonotype. The V and J genes are TRBV7-2 and TRBJ2-7; D may match TRBD1 or TRBD2 (5 bases each). Germline CDR1 and CDR2: SGHTA and FQGNSA. The ends were cut back, 5 bases at V and 7 bases at J, with 15 bases in the middle. The length of the CDR3 is 13 residues. The CDR3 DNA is TGTGCCAGCAGCAACACTGGGACGGGGGAGCAGTACTTC. It encodes CASSNTGTGEQYF.

This clonotype appeared a few times. V is TRBV7-9 and J is TRBJ1-2, with D perhaps TRBD1 (6 bases). Deletions cut 8 bases from V and 4 bases from J, with 26 bases between. Germline V gene lookup returns CDR1 SEHNR and CDR2 FQNEAQ (reference sequence). The CDR3 totals 17 residues. CDR3 coding DNA: TGTGCCAGCGAAGGGGGGGATGCAGGGCCGGACCGCTATGGCTACACCTTC. Its protein product is CASEGGDAGPDRYGYTF.

The table lists this clonotype with many counts. The gene calls are TRBV19 and TRBJ1-5; possibly TRBD1 for D (5 bases). V lost 3 bases and J 7 bases, leaving 13 bases between the germline ends. The germline V gene encodes CDR1 LNHDA and CDR2 SQIVND (reference sequence). The CDR3 runs 14 residues. In DNA, the CDR3 is TGTGCCAGTAGTATGAGGTCAGGGCAACAGCCCCAGCATTTT. Translation gives CASSMRSGQQPQHF. Full variable domain (remainder filled in from reference TRBV19 and TRBJ1-5): DGGITQSPKYLFRKEGQNVTLSCEQNLNHDAMYWYRQDPGQGLRLIYYSQIVNDFQKGDIAEGYSVSREKKESFPLTVTSAQKNPTAFYLCASSMRSGQQPQHFGDGTRLSIL.

This clonotype was seen repeatedly, ten times or more. The chain joins TRBV5-1 to TRBJ2-1; the match to TRBD2 covers 7 bases. V shed 4 bases, J shed 8 bases, and the junction held 9 bases outside the gene matches. Looked up from germline, CDR1 is SGHRS and CDR2 is YFSETQ. The CDR3 loop spans 14 amino acids. CDR3 amino acids: CASSPRGVTDEQFF. The CDR3 nucleotides read TGCGCCAGCAGCCCCCGGGGGGTTACAGATGAGCAGTTCTTC.

The sample holds many counts of this clonotype. V gene TRBV7-2 combines with J gene TRBJ2-6; no definite D call. Trimming shortened V by 0 bases and J by 2 bases, and 8 bases separated the two germline ends. This CDR3 is 16 amino acids long. Germline CDR1 SGHTA, CDR2 FQGNSA. The CDR3 sequence is CASSLAPAAGANVLTF. The CDR3 DNA sequence: TGTGCCAGCAGCTTAGCGCCGGCGGCTGGGGCCAACGTCCTGACTTTC.

There are many counts of this clonotype. This chain connects TRBV2 to TRBJ2-3, with D tentatively TRBD2 (5 bases). With 5 bases removed from V and 2 bases from J, the gap between germline ends came to 11 bases. From germline, CDR1 is SNHLY and CDR2 FYNNEI. This CDR3 is 14 amino acids long. In DNA, the CDR3 is TGTGCCAGCAGTAAGCGGCTCCCCACAGATACGCAGTATTTT. This gives the protein CASSKRLPTDTQYF. The full variable domain, its missing parts supplied by reference TRBV2 and TRBJ2-3, is EPEVTQTPSHQVTQMGQEVILRCVPISNHLYFYWYRQILGQKVEFLVSFYNNEISEKSEIFDDQFSVERPDGSNFTLKIRSTKLEDSAMYFCASSKRLPTDTQYFGPGTRLTVL.

This clonotype was counted many times. The chain combines TRBV3-1 with TRBJ1-1, with D uncertain. The germline CDR1 and CDR2 sequences are LGHDT and YNNKEL (reference sequence). This CDR3 region has 13 residues. V lost 3 bases to trimming and J lost 4 bases, with 9 bases between them. CDR3 sequence reads: CASSQGPSTEAFF. The CDR3 DNA follows: TGTGCCAGCAGCCAGGGTCCTTCCACTGAAGCTTTCTTT.

The table lists this clonotype with many counts. CDR3: CSARVEGVYYEQYF. The DNA for the CDR3 is TGCAGTGCTAGAGTGGAGGGGGTCTACTACGAGCAGTACTTC. The chain recombines TRBV20-1 with TRBJ2-7, with D possibly being TRBD1 or TRBD2 (6 bases each). The CDR3 consists of 14 residues. Trimming left V 1 base short and J 3 bases short, with 13 bases between. CDR1 and CDR2 (germline): DFQATT, SNEGSKA (reference sequence).

This clonotype came up many times. The rearrangement links TRBV4-2 to TRBJ1-1, with unresolved D. Looked up from germline, CDR1 is LGHNA and CDR2 is YNFKEQ. Between the trimmed V and J ends, which lost 2 bases and 6 bases, there was a span of 13 bases. The CDR3 loop spans 14 amino acids. CDR3 amino acids: CASSQRRSLSEAFF. The CDR3 DNA reads as TGTGCCAGCAGCCAACGACGTAGTCTTTCTGAAGCTTTCTTT.

This clonotype was recorded many times. As DNA, the CDR3 is TGTGCCAGCAGCGCTCAGGGCTCTGGGGCCAACGTCCTGACTTTC. Translation: CASSAQGSGANVLTF. The J gene is TRBJ2-6, the V gene TRBV7-3, with D tentatively TRBD1 (5 bases). Trimming took 5 bases from V and 0 from J, leaving 8 bases between them. Germline CDR1 SGHTA, CDR2 FQGTGA. The CDR3 length is 15 residues.

At least ten counts were recorded for this clonotype. CDR3 sequence: CRARWADRVTEAFF. In nucleotides, the CDR3 is TGCAGGGCAAGATGGGCGGACAGGGTCACTGAAGCTTTCTTT. The gene calls are TRBV20-1 and TRBJ1-1; 8 bases are a match to TRBD1. The germline gives CDR1 DFQATT, CDR2 SNEGSKA (reference sequence). The CDR3 extends over 14 amino acids.

The sample holds many counts of this clonotype. The chain recombines TRBV20-1 with TRBJ1-5; TRBD1 agrees at 7 bases. V trimming: 6 bases; J trimming: 4 bases; junction bases outside the gene matches: 6. This CDR3 is 13 amino acids long. Germline assignment: CDR1 DFQATT and CDR2 SNEGSKA (reference sequence). The CDR3 nucleotides are TGCAGTGCGGGGACAGTTCTTAATCAGCCCCAGCATTTT. It translates to CSAGTVLNQPQHF.

This clonotype has at least ten counts. The chain employs TRBV6-2 or TRBV6-3 and TRBJ2-1, with 8 bases identical to TRBD1. This CDR3 has 17 residues. Trimming at V came to 2 bases and at J to 3 bases, leaving 9 bases not matched to a gene. CDR1 is MNHEY, CDR2 SVGEGT, per germline. The CDR3 DNA reads TGTGCCAGCAGTTACACGCCTGGGACAGGCCTCTACAATGAGCAGTTCTTC. It specifies CASSYTPGTGLYNEQFF.

This clonotype has ten or more counts. The chain carries TRBV10-3 and TRBJ2-7; 8 positions agree with TRBD1. The CDR3 contains 15 residues. Germline V CDR1 and CDR2: ENHRY, SYGVKD. V gave up 2 bases and J gave up 2 bases; unmatched junction bases: 5. CDR3 amino acids: CAISEKGTGPYEQYF. Here the CDR3 DNA reads TGTGCCATCAGTGAGAAGGGGACAGGACCCTACGAGCAGTACTTC.

The V call is TRBV7-8, the J call TRBJ2-2; no reliable D call. CDR1 is SGHVS, CDR2 FQNEAQ, per germline. CDR3 length: 15 residues. Trimming took 4 bases from V and 0 from J, leaving 9 bases between them. The CDR3: CASSSQSANTGELFF. CDR3 coding DNA: TGTGCCAGCAGCTCACAGAGTGCGAACACCGGGGAGCTGTTTTTT.

This clonotype was observed at least ten times. This chain uses TRBV6-5 with TRBJ1-5; no definite D call. Germline V gene sequence: CDR1 MNHEY, CDR2 SVGAGI. The CDR3 has 15 residues. Trimming removed 0 bases at V and 0 bases at J, with 6 bases between. CDR3 nucleotides: TGTGCCAGCAGTTACTCGCAGTATAGCAATCAGCCCCAGCATTTT. Translating gives CASSYSQYSNQPQHF.